A single sample gave rise to the 25 T cell receptor beta chains below, sequenced in a study of Graves' ophthalmopathy and Graves' hyperthyroidism. For repertoire sequencing, the TCR beta CDR3 regions were amplified from RNA transcripts. First-round RT-PCR with HTBI primers preceded a second-round multiplex PCR. A single record per CDR3 protein comes from TCRdb applying MiXCR to the multiplex PCR reads. The table lists around 1,200,000 distinct CDR3 sequences, about 40% of them singletons. Sequenced material: peripheral blood or thyroid tissue (not recorded which). Receptors originate from an adult man with Graves' hyperthyroidism.

This clonotype came up a few times. The chain uses TRBV4-3 and TRBJ1-3, with 7 positions matching TRBD1. The J segment lost 3 bases and the V segment lost 0 bases, leaving 2 bases of the junction unmatched. Germline CDR1 is LGHNA and CDR2 is YSLEER. The CDR3 covers 15 residues. This CDR3 reads CASSQETGIGNTIYF. CDR3 bases: TGCGCCAGCAGCCAAGAGACAGGGATTGGAAACACCATATATTTT.

This clonotype was observed a few times. The chain carries TRBV27 and TRBJ1-6, with 7 bases fitting TRBD1. Trimming at V came to 5 bases and at J to 6 bases, leaving 7 bases not matched to a gene. The germline gives CDR1 MNHEY, CDR2 SMNVEV (reference sequence). The CDR3 totals 15 residues. The CDR3 sequence: CASSGDRAGNSPLHF. The CDR3 DNA reads TGTGCCAGCAGTGGAGACAGGGCGGGTAATTCACCCCTCCACTTT.

At least ten counts were recorded for this clonotype. The CDR3 DNA reads TGTGCCAGTGGACAGGACAATGAAAAACTGTTTTTT. This sequence encodes CASGQDNEKLFF. This rearrangement joins TRBV2 to TRBJ1-4; 7 bases line up with TRBD1. Per the germline V gene, CDR1 is SNHLY and CDR2 is FYNNEI. J gave up 5 bases and V 9 bases, and 3 bases lay outside the gene matches. The CDR3 covers 12 residues.

The rearrangement uses TRBV7-9 and TRBJ2-7; 7 bases map to TRBD2. Per germline, CDR1 SEHNR and CDR2 FQNEAQ (reference sequence). The CDR3 length is 17 residues. Unmatched junction bases numbered 10, after V lost 2 bases and J lost 0 bases. DNA for the CDR3: TGTGCCAGCAGCTTAAAAGAGGGCGGGAGCAGCTCCTACGAGCAGTACTTC. Its translation: CASSLKEGGSSSYEQYF.

The chain is built from TRBV12-3 or TRBV12-4 and TRBJ1-3; D not resolved. V dropped 2 bases and J dropped 8 bases, with 7 bases sitting between them. This CDR3 is 12 amino acids long. CDR3 protein: CASSLWVHTIYF. The CDR3 coding sequence is TGTGCCAGCAGTTTATGGGTTCACACCATATATTTT.

On this clonotype: The likely explanation is a read error, given a far larger clone one base away. The chain combines TRBV7-9 with TRBJ1-5; possibly TRBD1 for D (6 bases). Germline V lookup: CDR1 SEHNR, CDR2 FQNEAQ (reference sequence). The CDR3 runs to 14 residues. The CDR3 nucleotides are TGTGCCAGCAGCCGAGGGGGGAGCAATCAGCTCCAGCATTTT. It codes for CASSRGGSNQLQHF.

The rearrangement uses TRBV10-3 and TRBJ2-7, with D hard to call. Per the germline V gene, CDR1 is ENHRY and CDR2 is SYGVKD. Trimming took off 7 bases at V and 2 bases at J, with 15 bases between the two ends. This CDR3 contains 14 residues. CDR3 loop: CAITGSVGTYEQYF. The CDR3 DNA reads TGTGCCATCACCGGGTCCGTGGGCACCTACGAGCAGTACTTC.

V usage is TRBV11-2 and J usage is TRBJ2-7; D is unresolved. The CDR3 covers 15 residues. V lost 1 base and J lost 2, with 12 bases in between. In germline, CDR1 is SGHAT, CDR2 FQNNGV. In DNA form, the CDR3 reads TGTGCCAGCAGCTTAGCGGTCAGGAGAACCTACGAGCAGTACTTC. It codes for CASSLAVRRTYEQYF.

This rearrangement joins TRBV28 to TRBJ1-1; D possibly corresponds to TRBD1 (5 bases). CDR3 length equals 14 residues. Germline V lookup: CDR1 MDHEN, CDR2 SYDVKM. Trimming removed 6 bases at V and 4 bases at J, with 15 bases between. The CDR3 loop reads CASRATVTSTEAFF. The CDR3 nucleotides read TGTGCCAGCAGGGCGACAGTCACGAGCACTGAAGCTTTCTTT.

Regarding this clonotype: One junction end does not reproduce the germline sequence, and a read error may be involved. This rearrangement joins TRBV19 to TRBJ2-5; D uncertain. The CDR3 consists of 13 residues. Germline values: CDR1 LNHDA, CDR2 SQIVND (reference sequence). This CDR3 reads CASSVALQETRYF. DNA of the CDR3: TGTGCCAGTAGTGTGGCGTTACAAGAGACCCGGTACTTC. The full variable domain, with the rest looked up from reference TRBV19 and TRBJ2-5, is DGGITQSPKYLFRKEGQNVTLSCEQNLNHDAMYWYRQDPGQGLRLIYYSQIVNDFQKGDIAEGYSVSREKKESFPLTVTSAQKNPTAFYLCASSVALQETRYFGPGTRLLVL.

This clonotype showed up many times. The genes are TRBV10-2 and TRBJ1-1; no definite D call. V lost 6 bases to trimming and J lost 1 base, with 9 bases between them. The length of the CDR3 is 13 residues. CDR1 is WSHSY, CDR2 SAAADI, per germline. This chain's CDR3 is CASSSNGNTEAFF. The CDR3 DNA reads as TGCGCCAGCAGCAGTAATGGGAACACTGAAGCTTTCTTT.

J is TRBJ1-1 and V is TRBV29-1; TRBD1 agrees at 12 bases. There are 13 residues in the CDR3. Germline CDR1 and CDR2: SQVTM and ANQGSEA. The J segment lost 4 bases and the V segment lost 8 bases, leaving 5 bases of the junction unmatched. The CDR3 DNA reads as TGCAGCAGAAGGGACAGGGGGCCCACTGAAGCTTTCTTT. Its translation: CSRRDRGPTEAFF.

Only a few counts were recorded for this clonotype. The rearrangement links TRBV12-3 or TRBV12-4 to TRBJ2-7; the D call may be TRBD1 or TRBD2 (7 bases each). This CDR3 region has 14 residues. The V and J ends lost 7 bases and 5 bases respectively, with 18 bases between them. CDR3 coding DNA: TGTGCCAGCAAAAGAGCAGGGGGACTAAACGAGCAGTACTTC. Protein: CASKRAGGLNEQYF.

This clonotype was observed a single time. This chain connects TRBV7-2 to TRBJ2-5, with D possibly being TRBD2 (6 bases). The CDR3 covers 15 residues. V lost 8 bases and J 9 bases, leaving 25 bases between the germline ends. CDR1 and CDR2 from the germline V gene are SGHTA and FQGNSA. CDR3: CASRPGWGFGEAQYF. CDR3 DNA sequence: TGTGCCAGCCGGCCGGGTTGGGGGTTTGGGGAGGCCCAGTACTTC.

Turning to this clonotype: A single base separates this from a much larger clone, so it may be a read error. This chain connects TRBV7-2 to TRBJ2-7; TRBD1 aligns across 7 bases. The CDR3 has 18 amino acids. CDR1 and CDR2 (germline): SGHTA, FQGNSA. The V gene end was trimmed by 5 bases and the J gene end by 2 bases; junction bases not matched to a gene: 18. The CDR3 is CASSPLGVRQGATYEQYF. CDR3 DNA: TGTGCCAGCAGCCCATTAGGGGTACGACAGGGTGCAACCTACGAGCAGTACTTC.

The sample holds many counts of this clonotype. The chain links TRBV7-2 to TRBJ1-5; no clear D gene. Per the germline V gene, CDR1 is SGHTA and CDR2 is FQGNSA. V lost 1 base, J lost 11 bases, and 12 bases lay in between. This CDR3 is built from 13 residues. CDR3 sequence reads: CASSLEWSQAQHF. In DNA form, the CDR3 reads TGTGCCAGCAGCTTAGAATGGTCGCAAGCCCAGCATTTT.

This clonotype was observed many times. V is TRBV12-3 or TRBV12-4 and J is TRBJ1-1; D is ambiguous. Trimming pared 1 base from V and 6 bases from J, leaving 3 bases between. This CDR3 region has 11 residues. This CDR3 reads CASSLVSEAFF. CDR3 nucleotides: TGTGCCAGCAGTTTAGTCTCTGAAGCTTTCTTT.

The chain employs TRBV7-9 and TRBJ2-5; unclear D gene. The germline CDR1 and CDR2 sequences are SEHNR and FQNEAQ (reference sequence). The CDR3 has 16 amino acids. V lost 3 bases to trimming and J lost 3 bases, with 17 bases between them. The CDR3 loop is CASSFRVPIREETQYF. The CDR3 DNA reads TGTGCCAGCAGCTTCCGGGTCCCCATAAGGGAAGAGACCCAGTACTTC.

This clonotype was observed at least ten times. The DNA of the CDR3 is TGCAGTGCCCGAGGGACTAGCGGGAGTTACGAGCAGTACTTC. Its protein product is CSARGTSGSYEQYF. This chain joins TRBV20-1 and TRBJ2-7, with 14 bases lining up with TRBD2. The CDR3 loop spans 14 amino acids. CDR1 and CDR2 from the germline V gene are DFQATT and SNEGSKA (reference sequence). Germline trimming cut 6 bases from V and 4 bases from J; bases unmatched to any gene: 5.

Remarks on this clonotype: Given the absence of the conserved phenylalanine or tryptophan at the CDR3 end, a read error is likely. The chain joins TRBV27 to TRBJ1-2; no reliable D call. Looked up from germline, CDR1 is MNHEY and CDR2 is SMNVEV (reference sequence). The CDR3 is 13 residues long. The ends were cut back, 5 bases at V and 2 bases at J, with 9 bases in the middle. The CDR3 reads CASSPGINYGYTL. The CDR3, as DNA: TGTGCCAGCAGTCCGGGGATCAACTATGGCTACACCCTC.

The table lists this clonotype with many counts. This chain joins TRBV11-3 and TRBJ2-7; TRBD2 is a possible D gene (6 bases). CDR3 length: 14 amino acids. The V end lost 4 bases, the J end lost 3 bases, and 13 bases lay between the germline ends. Germline V gene sequence: CDR1 SGHNT, CDR2 YENEEA. This CDR3 is CASSWDSRDYEQYF. The CDR3 DNA follows: TGTGCCAGCAGCTGGGACTCGCGAGACTACGAGCAGTACTTC.

This clonotype has only a few counts. This chain joins TRBV28 and TRBJ1-1; a possible D gene is TRBD1 (5 bases). The CDR3 covers 13 residues. Trimming took off 4 bases at V and 7 bases at J, with 13 bases between the two ends. Germline assignment: CDR1 MDHEN and CDR2 SYDVKM. CDR3 sequence reads: CASSSGRGLEAFF. CDR3 nucleotide sequence: TGTGCCAGCAGTTCGGGAAGGGGCCTTGAAGCTTTCTTT.

This clonotype turned up a few times. This sequence joins TRBV5-5 and TRBJ2-7; a possible D gene is TRBD1 (6 bases). The CDR3 totals 13 residues. The germline gives CDR1 SGHKS, CDR2 YYEKEE (reference sequence). Trimming cost V 4 bases and J 6 bases, with 14 bases left between them. CDR3 sequence: CASSGVAGVEQYF. The CDR3 nucleotides read TGTGCCAGCAGCGGAGTGGCAGGGGTCGAGCAGTACTTC.

This clonotype occurred many times. CDR3 in DNA: TGTGCCAGCAGCTTATTGCGGGTAGTCGTTGGCTACACCTTC. This codes for CASSLLRVVVGYTF. The chain is built from TRBV11-2 and TRBJ1-2; D is ambiguous. CDR1 is SGHAT, CDR2 FQNNGV, per germline. V was clipped by 2 bases and J by 7 bases, with 14 bases between them. The CDR3 runs 14 residues.

V is TRBV4-3 and J is TRBJ1-2; D may be TRBD1 (6 bases). V lost 4 bases, J lost 4 bases, and 16 bases lay in between. CDR1 and CDR2 from the germline V gene are LGHNA and YSLEER. This CDR3 is built from 15 residues. The CDR3 DNA sequence: TGCGCCAGCAGCCCGTCCGGGGGGCGAGCCTATGGCTACACCTTC. Encoded protein: CASSPSGGRAYGYTF.